The clone carrying this T cell receptor beta chain has at least ten counts. This sample stems from a study of CD8+CD57+ T cells in acquired aplastic anemia. Study in general: Roughly 3 ug was the average amount of DNA from sorted CD4+ and CD8+ cells.

Germline V gene lookup returns CDR1 SGHNT and CDR2 YYREEE (reference sequence). The CDR3 is 14 amino acids. Between the trimmed V and J ends, which lost 2 bases and 6 bases, there was a span of 9 bases. Genomic DNA provided the template from which TCR beta VDJ and CDR3 profiles were obtained. MiXCR, applied by TCRdb to the reads, yields one record per CDR3 protein. This repertoire shows 150,000 to 200,000 distinct CDR3 sequences, around half found once; its top ten account for roughly 29%. By flow cytometry, patients selected for sequencing had shown an expansion of CD8+CD57+ cells. Material: sorted CD4+, CD8+, or CD8+CD57+ T cells (not recorded which) from PBMCs. The chain combines TRBV5-4 with TRBJ1-6; D may be TRBD1 (5 bases). The sequence was collected from a human donor with aplastic anemia. For the CDR3, the DNA is TGTGCCAGCAGCTTCCAGGGTTCTAATTCACCCCTCCACTTT. Its translation is CASSFQGSNSPLHF.